This T cell receptor (beta chain) is drawn from a study of cytomegalovirus exposure and HLA in healthy donors. Study results and caveats: An assumption of roughly uniform sequencing depth across donors underlay the presence/absence analyses. Per a later analysis, 18,000 or so TCR beta sequences showed association with HLA alleles at 0.05 false discovery rate. CMV serostatus stood as the only immune exposure information on hand.

60 Vbeta and 13 Jbeta primers were used in PCR. Assay: immunoSEQ multiplex PCR; the TCRdb copy retains only in-frame clones and omits some. The table has 150,000 to 200,000 clones, roughly 80% seen once; the top ten hold approximately 6%. Note on this clone: Its antigen is not identified.

The length of the CDR3 is 14 residues. Per the germline V gene, CDR1 is ENHRY and CDR2 is SYGVKD. V was cut by 3 bases and J by 0 bases, with 9 bases left in between. The material sequenced was PBMCs. The TCR originated in a woman aged 25 to 39 in good health and CMV-seropositive. V is TRBV10-3 and J is TRBJ2-7; D is possibly TRBD2 (6 bases). CDR3 sequence: CAISDLGSSYEQYF. CDR3 coding DNA: TGTGCCATCAGTGATCTCGGGAGCTCCTACGAGCAGTACTTC.